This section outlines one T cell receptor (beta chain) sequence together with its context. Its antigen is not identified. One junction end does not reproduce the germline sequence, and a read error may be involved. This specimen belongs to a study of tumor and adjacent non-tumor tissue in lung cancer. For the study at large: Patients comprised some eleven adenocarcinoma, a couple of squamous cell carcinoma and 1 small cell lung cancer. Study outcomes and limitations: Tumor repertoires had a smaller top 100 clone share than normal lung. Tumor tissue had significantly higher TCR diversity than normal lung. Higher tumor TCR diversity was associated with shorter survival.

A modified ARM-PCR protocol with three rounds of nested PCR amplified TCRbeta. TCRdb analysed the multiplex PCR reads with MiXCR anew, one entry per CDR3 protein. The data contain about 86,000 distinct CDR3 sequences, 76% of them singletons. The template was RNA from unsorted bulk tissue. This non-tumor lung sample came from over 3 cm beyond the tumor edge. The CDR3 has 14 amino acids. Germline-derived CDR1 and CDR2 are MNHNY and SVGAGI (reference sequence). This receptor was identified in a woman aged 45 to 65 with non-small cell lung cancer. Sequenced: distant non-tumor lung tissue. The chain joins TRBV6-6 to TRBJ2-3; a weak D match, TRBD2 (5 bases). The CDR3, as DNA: TGTACCAGCATCCCGGGATGGCCGATAGATACGCAGTATTTT. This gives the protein CTSIPGWPIDTQYF.